This T cell receptor (beta chain) was recorded in a study of blood T cell repertoires in COVID-19 (dated by TCRdb to 2020 to 2021). A note on the overall study: Collaborator samples came from the United States, Italy and Spain and covered acute and convalescent phases of COVID-19. Sample metadata almost always included a de-identified subject ID, COVID-19 status, age in years and sex. The material from the prospective study consisted of cDNA or gDNA derived from T cells, B-cell-depleted T cells, or PBMCs. Deeply sampled blood TCRbeta repertoires from subjects exposed to, actively infected with, or recovered from COVID-19 were included in the dataset. The repertoires were released in a freely available public database intended as a resource for research on the immune response to SARS-CoV-2. Where available, HLA class I and class II types were taken from metadata supplied by the sample provider and were not determined by assay-based typing. Samples came from the ongoing ImmuneRACE study (first 160 participants) plus 1,254 subjects from 6 global collaborators. Overall study results and their limits: The quantity of clinical and demographic metadata differed by source and by participant and was supplied without curation.

TCRbeta CDR3 regions were amplified from genomic DNA by means of the immunoSEQ Assay, a bias-controlled multiplex PCR. The authors processed their data as follows. The number of nucleated cells in each sample was estimated by amplification of reference gene primers within the assay. To quantify the absolute abundance of each unique TCRbeta CDR3 rearrangement, sequence reads were collapsed and filtered. For each sample, productive Simpson clonality was calculated as the square root of Simpson's diversity index over productive rearrangements. TCRdb took this table from immuneACCESS and kept in-frame rearrangements with V and J called. Such tables lack part of the clones; where checked against another copy, unresolved V genes explain under half of the gap, and the rest is unexplained. Clone size and V and J calls were adopted from that table, with D and trimming inferred from the DNA. The sample table contains hundreds of thousands of clones; only one count was recorded for around 92% of them. Of the sample, about 8.4% is held by the ten largest clones.

Of note for this clone: Its antigen is unknown. No quality values exist for individual bases; no much larger clone is one base distant.

Enrolling through a virtual design, the prospective study's participants ranged in age from roughly 18 to 90 years and lived across 24 United States geographic areas. To assign participants to cohorts, the prospective study relied on clinical history that participants themselves reported in a screening survey and a study questionnaire. Recovered participants in ImmuneRACE Cohort 3 were defined by two consecutive negative NP/OP PCR tests, clearance by a healthcare professional, or resolution of symptoms. In the prospective study, whole blood, serum and a nasopharyngeal or oropharyngeal swab were collected from each participant by mobile phlebotomists. Prospective study participants could optionally give additional blood draws and questionnaires over a roughly 2-month period. Prospective study blood samples were shipped either frozen or at room temperature before DNA extraction. CDR1 SEHNR and CDR2 FQNEAQ are derived from the germline V gene (reference sequence). V and J are truncated by 3 bases and 6 bases respectively, leaving an intervening sequence of 6 bases. Spanning cysteine to phenylalanine, the CDR3 consists of 12 amino acids. Only CDR3 DNA is held: 36 bases, read in frame from base 1.

This receptor chain uses TRBV7-9 and TRBJ1-5, with no confident D gene call. This receptor was taken from a woman in her 30s who had recovered from COVID-19. Sequenced: PBMCs or T cells enriched from blood (not recorded which). The CDR3: CASSFLGQPQHF. The DNA is TGTGCCAGCAGCTTTCTAGGTCAGCCCCAGCATTTT. Beyond the CDR3, the reference TRBV7-9 and TRBJ1-5 genes provide the residues; the full variable domain reads: DTGVSQNPRHKITKRGQNVTFRCDPISEHNRLYWYRQTLGQGPEFLTYFQNEAQLEKSRLLSDRFSAERPKGSFSTLEIQRTEQGDSAMYLCASSFLGQPQHFGDGTRLSIL.